These T cell receptor beta chains were read from a single sample in a study of shared clonotypes between healthy human individuals. The table came from immunoSEQ multiplex PCR; TCRdb's copy has only in-frame clones and leaves some out. The sample yields 2 million to 2.5 million clones, around 93% seen once. Sample: naive CD4+ T cells from PBMCs. Receptors were obtained from a man aged 18 to 29 in good health. Some clones in this sample may be carry-over from other donors' samples. The CDR3 runs from the conserved cysteine through the conserved F or W. The D gene is left open where the match is weak. Size values are once, few and many counts, or a class for expanded clones, and some rows have none.

V gene: TRBV10-1
clone size: .
J gene: TRBJ2-7
D gene: TRBD1
CDR3 DNA: TGCGCCAGCAGTGAGTCGTGGGGACAGGAACGATACGAGCAGTACTTC
CDR3 protein: CASSESWGQERYEQYF

V gene: TRBV5-6
clone size: few
J gene: TRBJ2-1
D gene: TRBD2
CDR3 DNA: TGTGCCAGCAGCCTGGGTAGCGGGAGGAATTACAATGAGCAGTTCTTC
CDR3 protein: CASSLGSGRNYNEQFF

V gene: TRBV28
clone size: .
J gene: TRBJ1-4
D gene: TRBD1
CDR3 DNA: TGTGCCAGCAGTTTATTGCCGGGACAGGGGGCGGGGAAACTGTTTTTT
CDR3 protein: CASSLLPGQGAGKLFF

V gene: TRBV6-5
clone size: .
J gene: TRBJ2-7
D gene: TRBD2
CDR3 DNA: TGTGCCAGCAGGATCAATGGCGGGAGGGCGCCTGAGCAGTACTTC
CDR3 protein: CASRINGGRAPEQYF

V gene: TRBV7-3
clone size: .
J gene: TRBJ1-6
D gene: .
CDR3 DNA: TGTGCCAGCCGCCCAGGCTCACCCCTCCACTTT
CDR3 protein: CASRPGSPLHF

V gene: TRBV28
clone size: .
J gene: TRBJ2-7
D gene: .
CDR3 DNA: TGTGCCAGCAGTGCCCGGGAAGGCAGCTACTTC
CDR3 protein: CASSAREGSYF

V gene: TRBV4-1
clone size: once
J gene: TRBJ2-1
D gene: .
CDR3 DNA: TGCGCCAGCAGCCAAGTCTTTGTTGGGGAGCAGTTCTTC
CDR3 protein: CASSQVFVGEQFF

V gene: TRBV5-5
clone size: .
J gene: TRBJ1-3
D gene: .
CDR3 DNA: TGTGCCAGCAGCTTCAGGACAGACTCTGGAAACACCATATATTTT
CDR3 protein: CASSFRTDSGNTIYF

V gene: TRBV7-3
clone size: .
J gene: TRBJ2-5
D gene: .
CDR3 DNA: TGTGCCAGCAGCCCCACAGGGGAGGGAGAGACCCAGTACTTC
CDR3 protein: CASSPTGEGETQYF

V gene: TRBV10-3
clone size: .
J gene: TRBJ2-1
D gene: TRBD2
CDR3 DNA: TGTGCCATCAGCAGACTAGCGGGAACAGACTCCTACAATGAGCAGTTCTTC
CDR3 protein: CAISRLAGTDSYNEQFF

V gene: TRBV6-1
clone size: once
J gene: TRBJ2-7
D gene: .
CDR3 DNA: TGTGCCAGCAGTGGGCTGAAGGGGGGCTACGAGCAGTACTTC
CDR3 protein: CASSGLKGGYEQYF

V gene: TRBV4-1
clone size: .
J gene: TRBJ2-3
D gene: .
CDR3 DNA: TGCGCCAGCAGCCAAGGCGGGTTGCGCGGACCGAGCACAGATACGCAGTATTTT
CDR3 protein: CASSQGGLRGPSTDTQYF

V gene: TRBV18
clone size: few
J gene: TRBJ2-3
D gene: .
CDR3 DNA: TGTGCCAGCTCACCCTACAAGGGAGACTCAGATACGCAGTATTTT
CDR3 protein: CASSPYKGDSDTQYF

V gene: TRBV15
clone size: .
J gene: TRBJ2-1
D gene: .
CDR3 DNA: TGTGCCACCAGCCCCGGGGGGCGGGATAGGGTGGATGAGCAGTTCTTC
CDR3 protein: CATSPGGRDRVDEQFF

V gene: TRBV27
clone size: .
J gene: TRBJ2-3
D gene: .
CDR3 DNA: TGTGCCAGCAGTTCGACTAGAGCTGCAGATACGCAGTATTTT
CDR3 protein: CASSSTRAADTQYF

V gene: TRBV7-2
clone size: .
J gene: TRBJ1-5
D gene: .
CDR3 DNA: TGTGCCAGCAGCTTATTAGGAATAAATAGCAATCAGCCCCAGCATTTT
CDR3 protein: CASSLLGINSNQPQHF

V gene: TRBV28
clone size: once
J gene: TRBJ2-3
D gene: TRBD2
CDR3 DNA: TGTGCCAGCAGCCGCGGACTAGCGGGGCTCACAGATACGCAGTATTTT
CDR3 protein: CASSRGLAGLTDTQYF

V gene: TRBV28
clone size: once
J gene: TRBJ2-6
D gene: .
CDR3 DNA: TGTGCCAGCAGCCCCGAGGAGAGCGGAGCCAACGTCCTGACTTTC
CDR3 protein: CASSPEESGANVLTF

V gene: TRBV2
clone size: .
J gene: TRBJ1-1
D gene: .
CDR3 DNA: TGTGCCAGCACCGCTAGGAGGGGCGAGGCTGAAGCTTTCTTT
CDR3 protein: CASTARRGEAEAFF

V gene: TRBV6-5
clone size: .
J gene: TRBJ2-2
D gene: TRBD2
CDR3 DNA: TGTGCCAGCAGTTACCGTAGCGGGACGAACACCGGGGAGCTGTTTTTT
CDR3 protein: CASSYRSGTNTGELFF

V gene: TRBV5-1
clone size: .
J gene: TRBJ2-7
D gene: TRBD1
CDR3 DNA: TGCGCCAGCAGCTTGGGCGGACAGGCGTTCTACGAGCAGTACTTC
CDR3 protein: CASSLGGQAFYEQYF

V gene: TRBV30
clone size: .
J gene: TRBJ1-1
D gene: TRBD1
CDR3 DNA: TGTGCCTGGATTCAGGGGGCTTGGATTGAAGCTTTCTTT
CDR3 protein: CAWIQGAWIEAFF

V gene: TRBV30
clone size: .
J gene: TRBJ2-7
D gene: .
CDR3 DNA: TGTGCCTGGGGGGTAGGGGGTGGGCAGTACTTC
CDR3 protein: CAWGVGGGQYF

V gene: TRBV7-2
clone size: .
J gene: TRBJ1-1
D gene: .
CDR3 DNA: TGTGCCAGCAGCCGCACAGGGATGACTGAAGCTTTCTTT
CDR3 protein: CASSRTGMTEAFF

V gene: TRBV10-3
clone size: .
J gene: TRBJ2-1
D gene: .
CDR3 DNA: TGTGCCATCACCGGAGGAATTGGAAGGGACAATGAGCAGTTCTTC
CDR3 protein: CAITGGIGRDNEQFF

V gene: TRBV14
clone size: .
J gene: TRBJ2-5
D gene: TRBD1
CDR3 DNA: TGTGCCAGCAGCCAAGCCGGGACAGTCTCTTGGATTCAGTACTTC
CDR3 protein: CASSQAGTVSWIQYF

V gene: TRBV30
clone size: .
J gene: TRBJ2-1
D gene: .
CDR3 DNA: TGTGCCTGGAGGCCTAGCTCCTACAATGAGCAGTTCTTC
CDR3 protein: CAWRPSSYNEQFF

V gene: TRBV27
clone size: once
J gene: TRBJ2-3
D gene: TRBD2
CDR3 DNA: TGTGCCAGCAAAGCGGGAGTGTGGACAGATACGCAGTATTTT
CDR3 protein: CASKAGVWTDTQYF

V gene: TRBV6-1
clone size: .
J gene: TRBJ2-5
D gene: .
CDR3 DNA: TGTGCCAGCACCCAATGGTCGGAGACCCAGTACTTC
CDR3 protein: CASTQWSETQYF

V gene: TRBV7-9
clone size: few
J gene: TRBJ1-1
D gene: .
CDR3 DNA: TGTGCCAGCAGCTACCAACAGGGATTGGGAACTGAAGCTTTCTTT
CDR3 protein: CASSYQQGLGTEAFF

V gene: TRBV9
clone size: .
J gene: TRBJ2-6
D gene: TRBD1
CDR3 DNA: TGTGCCAGCAGCGGAACGGGACAGTCAGTCTCTGGGGCCAACGTCCTGACTTTC
CDR3 protein: CASSGTGQSVSGANVLTF

V gene: TRBV5-1
clone size: .
J gene: TRBJ2-7
D gene: TRBD1
CDR3 DNA: TGCGCCAGCAGCTATTGGGGCGGGACAGGGGTTCGATACGAGCAGTACTTC
CDR3 protein: CASSYWGGTGVRYEQYF

V gene: TRBV28
clone size: .
J gene: TRBJ2-2
D gene: TRBD2
CDR3 DNA: TGTGCCAGCGCTAGCGGGATTAGCGGGGAGCTGTTTTTT
CDR3 protein: CASASGISGELFF

V gene: TRBV5-8
clone size: .
J gene: TRBJ2-7
D gene: .
CDR3 DNA: TGTGCCAGCAGCTCCCTCAAGACCGCGACGTACTTC
CDR3 protein: CASSSLKTATYF

V gene: TRBV28
clone size: .
J gene: TRBJ1-4
D gene: .
CDR3 DNA: TGTGCCAGCCGGGACGGAAGAAATGAAAAACTGTTTTTT
CDR3 protein: CASRDGRNEKLFF

V gene: TRBV2
clone size: .
J gene: TRBJ2-7
D gene: .
CDR3 DNA: TGTGCCAGCAGTGAATGGTCCCCTGGCAAGCAGTACTTC
CDR3 protein: CASSEWSPGKQYF

V gene: TRBV11-2
clone size: .
J gene: TRBJ2-1
D gene: .
CDR3 DNA: TGTGCCAGCAGCCGGATCCGGGGGCGTCACAATGAGCAGTTCTTC
CDR3 protein: CASSRIRGRHNEQFF

V gene: TRBV7-3
clone size: .
J gene: TRBJ1-2
D gene: .
CDR3 DNA: TGTGCCAGCAGCTTAACAGGGGTCGGTGGCTACACCTTC
CDR3 protein: CASSLTGVGGYTF

V gene: TRBV9
clone size: .
J gene: TRBJ1-1
D gene: .
CDR3 DNA: TGTGCCAGCAGCGTAGATCATCGCGACACTGAAGCTTTCTTT
CDR3 protein: CASSVDHRDTEAFF

V gene: TRBV27
clone size: .
J gene: TRBJ2-6
D gene: .
CDR3 DNA: TGTGCCAGCAGCGGGACCGGGGCCAACGTCCTGACTTTC
CDR3 protein: CASSGTGANVLTF

V gene: TRBV6-1
clone size: .
J gene: TRBJ1-4
D gene: TRBD1
CDR3 DNA: TGTGCCAGCAGAAGAGGACAGGCTAATGAAAAACTGTTTTTT
CDR3 protein: CASRRGQANEKLFF

V gene: TRBV7-3
clone size: .
J gene: TRBJ2-2
D gene: TRBD1
CDR3 DNA: TGTGCCAGCAGCTTAAGGCAGGGGGCATCCGGGGAGCTGTTTTTT
CDR3 protein: CASSLRQGASGELFF

V gene: TRBV29-1
clone size: .
J gene: TRBJ1-2
D gene: TRBD1
CDR3 DNA: TGCAGCGTTGAACGACAGGGGCTACGAGGCTACACCTTC
CDR3 protein: CSVERQGLRGYTF

V gene: TRBV28
clone size: .
J gene: TRBJ1-2
D gene: .
CDR3 DNA: TGTGCCAGCACCCTACCGGCAGGGGATGGCTACACCTTC
CDR3 protein: CASTLPAGDGYTF

V gene: TRBV6-5
clone size: .
J gene: TRBJ2-3
D gene: .
CDR3 DNA: TGTGCCAGCAGTTATGGGCTAGCGGGGAGCAGGGGGCCGCAGTATTTT
CDR3 protein: CASSYGLAGSRGPQYF